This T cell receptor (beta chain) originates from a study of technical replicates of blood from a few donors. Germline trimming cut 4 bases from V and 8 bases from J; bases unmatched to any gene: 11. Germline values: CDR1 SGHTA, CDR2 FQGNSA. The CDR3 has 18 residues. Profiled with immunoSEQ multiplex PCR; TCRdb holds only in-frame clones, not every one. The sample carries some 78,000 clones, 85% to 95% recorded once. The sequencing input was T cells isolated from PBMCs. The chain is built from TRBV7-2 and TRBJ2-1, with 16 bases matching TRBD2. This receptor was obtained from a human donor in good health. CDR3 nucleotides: TGTGCCAGCAGCTCCCCCTGGGGACTAGCGGGAGGGCTCGATGAGCAGTTCTTC. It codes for CASSSPWGLAGGLDEQFF.